The clone carrying this T cell receptor beta chain has a handful of counts. Its antigen is as yet unknown. Per germline, CDR1 LGHNA and CDR2 YSLEER. The CDR3 is made up of 13 amino acids. The germline V and J ends were trimmed by 0 bases and 7 bases, with 9 bases remaining between them. This sample was taken from a study of response to subunit inactivated influenza vaccine. Whole-study findings and limits: It was suggested by the authors that few new T cells are recruited by each seasonal influenza vaccination.

One entry per CDR3 protein results from TCRdb running MiXCR on the RT-PCR reads. The profile shows approximately 250,000 distinct CDR3 sequences, 12% of them singletons. This chain connects TRBV4-3 to TRBJ2-5; no firm D call. This receptor was identified in a man in his fifties or sixties who received an inactivated influenza vaccine. The material sequenced was non-naive T cells sorted from PBMCs, taken 14 to 15 days before vaccination. CDR3 region: CASSQDAGGTQYF. The CDR3 DNA is TGCGCCAGCAGCCAAGACGCCGGCGGGACCCAGTACTTC.